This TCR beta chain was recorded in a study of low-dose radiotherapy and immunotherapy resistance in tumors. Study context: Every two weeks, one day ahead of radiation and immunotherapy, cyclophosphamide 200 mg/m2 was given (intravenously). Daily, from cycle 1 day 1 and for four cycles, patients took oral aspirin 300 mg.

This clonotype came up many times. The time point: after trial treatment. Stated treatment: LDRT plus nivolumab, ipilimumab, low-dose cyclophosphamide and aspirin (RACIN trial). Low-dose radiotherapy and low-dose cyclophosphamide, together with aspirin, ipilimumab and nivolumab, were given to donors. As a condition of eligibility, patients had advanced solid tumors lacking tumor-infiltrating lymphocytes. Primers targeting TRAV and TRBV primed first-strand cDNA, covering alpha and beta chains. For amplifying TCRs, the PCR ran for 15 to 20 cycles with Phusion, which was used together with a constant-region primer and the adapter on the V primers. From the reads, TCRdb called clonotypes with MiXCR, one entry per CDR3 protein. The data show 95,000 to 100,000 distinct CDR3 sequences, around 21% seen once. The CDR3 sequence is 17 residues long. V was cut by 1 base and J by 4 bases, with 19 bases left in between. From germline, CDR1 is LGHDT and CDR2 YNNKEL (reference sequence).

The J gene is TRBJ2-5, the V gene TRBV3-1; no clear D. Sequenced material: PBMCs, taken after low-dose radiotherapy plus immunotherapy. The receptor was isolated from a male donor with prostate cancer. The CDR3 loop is CASSQARALSVGETQYF. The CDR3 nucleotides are TGTGCCAGCAGCCAAGCGAGAGCGCTGAGCGTCGGAGAGACCCAGTACTTC.